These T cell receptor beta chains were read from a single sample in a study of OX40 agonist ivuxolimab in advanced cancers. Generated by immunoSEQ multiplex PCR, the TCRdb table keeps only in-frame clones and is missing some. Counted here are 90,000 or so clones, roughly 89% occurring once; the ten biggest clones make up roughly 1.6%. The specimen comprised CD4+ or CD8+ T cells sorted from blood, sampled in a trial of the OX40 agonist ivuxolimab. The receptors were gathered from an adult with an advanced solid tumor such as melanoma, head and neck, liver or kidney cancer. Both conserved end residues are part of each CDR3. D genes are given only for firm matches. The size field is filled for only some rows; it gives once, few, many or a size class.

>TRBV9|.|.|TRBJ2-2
CASSVVQVNTGELFF
TGTGCCAGCAGCGTAGTACAGGTGAACACCGGGGAGCTGTTTTTT
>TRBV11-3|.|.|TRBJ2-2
CASSFGGSWAGELFF
TGTGCCAGCAGCTTTGGGGGGTCCTGGGCCGGGGAGCTGTTTTTT
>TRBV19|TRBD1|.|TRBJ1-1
CASRLTGVNTEAFF
TGTGCCAGTAGATTGACAGGGGTTAACACTGAAGCTTTCTTT
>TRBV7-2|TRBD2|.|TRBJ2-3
CASSPRGGRADTQYF
TGTGCCAGCAGCCCCCGGGGGGGGCGGGCGGATACGCAGTATTTT
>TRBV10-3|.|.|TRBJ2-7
CAISEGYPSYEQYF
TGTGCCATCAGTGAAGGCTACCCCTCCTACGAGCAGTACTTC
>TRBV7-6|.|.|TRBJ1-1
CASSLVSRGTEAFF
TGTGCCAGCAGCTTAGTTTCCAGGGGCACTGAAGCTTTCTTT
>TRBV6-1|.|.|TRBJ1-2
CASSEALRGLNYGYTF
TGTGCCAGCAGTGAAGCGCTAAGAGGGCTTAACTATGGCTACACCTTC
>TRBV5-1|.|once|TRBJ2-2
CASSPGGGTGELFF
TGCGCCAGCAGCCCCGGGGGTGGCACCGGGGAGCTGTTTTTT
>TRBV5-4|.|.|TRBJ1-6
CASSLRQVRSPLHF
TGTGCCAGCAGCTTACGACAGGTCCGTTCACCCCTCCACTTT
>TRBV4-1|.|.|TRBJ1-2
CASSQEGRGGYGYTF
TGCGCCAGCAGCCAAGAGGGCAGGGGTGGCTATGGCTACACCTTC
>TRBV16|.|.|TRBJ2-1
CASSPRQGYYNEQFF
TGTGCCAGCAGCCCCCGGCAGGGTTACTACAATGAGCAGTTCTTC
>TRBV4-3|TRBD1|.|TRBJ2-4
CASSQYRDRPGIQYF
TGCGCCAGCAGCCAGTACCGGGACAGACCCGGCATTCAGTACTTC
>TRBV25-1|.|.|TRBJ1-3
CASSAPGASGNTIYF
TGTGCCAGCAGTGCCCCGGGGGCGTCTGGAAACACCATATATTTT
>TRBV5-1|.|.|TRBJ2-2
CASSLGPQTGRNTGELFF
TGCGCCAGCAGCTTGGGCCCACAGACAGGACGAAACACCGGGGAGCTGTTTTTT
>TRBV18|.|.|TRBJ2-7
CASSPSDGAYEQYF
TGTGCCAGCTCACCCTCGGACGGCGCCTACGAGCAGTACTTC
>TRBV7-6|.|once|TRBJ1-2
CASSLGGSDGYTF
TGTGCCAGCAGCTTAGGAGGGTCGGATGGCTACACCTTC
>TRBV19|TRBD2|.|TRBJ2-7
CASRTGAGATYEQYF
TGTGCCAGTAGAACCGGAGCGGGGGCCACCTACGAGCAGTACTTC
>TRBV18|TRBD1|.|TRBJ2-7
CASSSRTGIGYEQYF
TGTGCCAGCTCATCCCGGACAGGGATCGGCTACGAGCAGTACTTC
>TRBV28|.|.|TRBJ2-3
CASGGASTDTQYF
TGTGCCAGCGGGGGTGCTAGCACAGATACGCAGTATTTT
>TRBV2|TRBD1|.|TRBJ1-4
CASRTGRANEKLFF
TGTGCCAGCAGGACAGGGAGGGCTAATGAAAAACTGTTTTTT
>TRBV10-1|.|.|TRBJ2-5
CASSESLEGKETQYF
TGCGCCAGCAGTGAGTCGTTGGAGGGAAAAGAGACCCAGTACTTC
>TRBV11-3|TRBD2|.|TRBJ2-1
CASSGSGRASYNEQFF
TGTGCCAGCAGCGGTAGCGGGAGGGCCTCTTACAATGAGCAGTTCTTC
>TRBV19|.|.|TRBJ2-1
CASSITASSYNEQFF
TGTGCCAGTAGTATTACTGCCAGCTCCTACAATGAGCAGTTCTTC
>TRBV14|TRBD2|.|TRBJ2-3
CASSPLAGKTSTDTQYF
TGTGCCAGCAGCCCTCTAGCGGGGAAGACTAGCACAGATACGCAGTATTTT
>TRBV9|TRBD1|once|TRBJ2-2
CASSPRRDRGTGELFF
TGTGCCAGCAGCCCCCGCCGGGACAGGGGTACCGGGGAGCTGTTTTTT
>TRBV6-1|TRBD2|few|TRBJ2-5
CASRSSGSEETQYF
TGTGCCAGCAGGTCCAGCGGGAGTGAGGAGACCCAGTACTTC
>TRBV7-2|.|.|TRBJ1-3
CASSREQGSTIYF
TGTGCCAGCAGCCGAGAACAGGGCTCCACCATATATTTT
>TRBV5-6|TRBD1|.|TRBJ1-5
CASSLYSGGRQPQHF
TGTGCCAGCAGCTTGTATTCAGGGGGCCGCCAGCCCCAGCATTTT
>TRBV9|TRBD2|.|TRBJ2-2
CASSVLAGVETGELFF
TGTGCCAGCAGCGTACTAGCGGGAGTTGAGACCGGGGAGCTGTTTTTT
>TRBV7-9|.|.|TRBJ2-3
CASSSLSAGTLTDTQYF
TGTGCCAGCAGCTCTTTGTCGGCGGGAACACTCACAGATACGCAGTATTTT
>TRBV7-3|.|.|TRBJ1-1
CASSLNGPMNTEAFF
TGTGCCAGCAGCTTAAACGGGCCCATGAACACTGAAGCTTTCTTT
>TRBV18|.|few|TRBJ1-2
CASSPFSADGYTF
TGTGCCAGCTCACCCTTCTCGGCAGATGGCTACACCTTC
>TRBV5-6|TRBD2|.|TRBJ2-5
CASSLGPGGETQYF
TGTGCCAGCAGCTTGGGGCCGGGGGGAGAGACCCAGTACTTC
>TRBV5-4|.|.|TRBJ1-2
CASSAPPGNNYGYTF
TGTGCCAGCAGCGCGCCTCCGGGGAATAACTATGGCTACACCTTC
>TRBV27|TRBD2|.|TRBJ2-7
CADTSPRLAGGGSSYEQYF
TGTGCCGACACCTCCCCCCGACTAGCGGGAGGTGGGAGCTCCTACGAGCAGTACTTC
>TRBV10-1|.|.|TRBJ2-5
CASSPSTGGLETQYF
TGCGCCAGCAGTCCGAGCACTGGGGGCCTGGAGACCCAGTACTTC
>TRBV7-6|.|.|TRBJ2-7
CASSRTGAYEQYF
TGTGCCAGCAGCCGTACCGGGGCCTACGAGCAGTACTTC
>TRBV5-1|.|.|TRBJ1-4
CASSSLTATNEKLFF
TGCGCCAGCAGCTCTTTGACAGCAACTAATGAAAAACTGTTTTTT
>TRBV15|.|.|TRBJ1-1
CATSRALQENTEAFF
TGTGCCACCAGCAGAGCGTTACAGGAGAACACTGAAGCTTTCTTT
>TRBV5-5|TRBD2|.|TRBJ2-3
CASSLPPGGADTQYF
TGTGCCAGCAGCTTGCCCCCCGGGGGGGCAGATACGCAGTATTTT
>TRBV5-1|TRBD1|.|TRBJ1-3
CASSSEGQTNTIYF
TGCGCCAGCAGCTCAGAGGGACAGACCAACACCATATATTTT
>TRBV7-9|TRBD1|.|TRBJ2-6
CASSLERGQGPSGANVLTF
TGTGCCAGCAGCTTAGAAAGAGGACAGGGCCCCTCTGGGGCCAACGTCCTGACTTTC
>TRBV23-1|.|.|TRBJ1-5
CASSLGLFKRPNQPQHF
TGCGCCAGCAGCCTGGGACTTTTTAAACGACCGAATCAGCCCCAGCATTTT
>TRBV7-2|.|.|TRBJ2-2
CASSTHRAGDTGELFF
TGTGCCAGCAGCACCCACAGGGCGGGGGACACCGGGGAGCTGTTTTTT
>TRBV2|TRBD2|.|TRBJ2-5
CASSVLAGVGETQYF
TGTGCCAGCAGTGTGCTAGCGGGGGTTGGGGAGACCCAGTACTTC
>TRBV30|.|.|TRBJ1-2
CAWTIKGGAYGYTF
TGTGCCTGGACTATAAAGGGAGGGGCCTATGGCTACACCTTC
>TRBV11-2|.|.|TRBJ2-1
CASSLEPGSGNEQFF
TGTGCCAGCAGCTTGGAACCTGGTAGCGGCAATGAGCAGTTCTTC
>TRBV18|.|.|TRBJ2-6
CASSRAVSGANVLTF
TGTGCCAGCTCACGAGCGGTCTCTGGGGCCAACGTCCTGACTTTC
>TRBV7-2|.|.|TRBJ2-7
CASSPPASEQYF
TGTGCCAGCAGCCCCCCAGCGTCTGAGCAGTACTTC
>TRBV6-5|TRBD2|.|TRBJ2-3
CASRRKRGGLDTQYF
TGTGCCAGCAGGAGAAAGCGGGGGGGCCTAGATACGCAGTATTTT
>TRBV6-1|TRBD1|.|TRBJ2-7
CASSGRTGYEQYF
TGTGCCAGCAGTGGCCGGACAGGTTACGAGCAGTACTTC
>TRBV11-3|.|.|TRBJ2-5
CASSGRRGETQYF
TGTGCCAGCAGCGGTAGACGGGGAGAGACCCAGTACTTC
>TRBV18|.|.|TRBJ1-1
CASSLDTRGTEAFF
TGTGCCAGCTCACTCGACACGAGGGGTACGGAAGCTTTCTTT
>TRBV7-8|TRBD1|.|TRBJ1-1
CASSLQGVITEAFF
TGTGCCAGCAGCCTCCAGGGGGTTATCACTGAAGCTTTCTTT
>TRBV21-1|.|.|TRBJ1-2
CASSKGRWRGQDGYTF
TGTGCCAGCAGCAAAGGGAGGTGGAGGGGGCAGGATGGCTACACCTTC
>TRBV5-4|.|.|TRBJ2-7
CASSLLAGLGGEQYF
TGTGCCAGCAGCTTGTTAGCCGGCTTGGGGGGCGAGCAGTACTTC
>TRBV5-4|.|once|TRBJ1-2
CASSVGRTNYGYTF
TGTGCCAGCAGTGTGGGGCGGACGAACTATGGCTACACCTTC
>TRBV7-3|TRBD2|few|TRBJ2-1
CASSLGLAGGPSDEQFF
TGTGCCAGCAGCTTAGGACTAGCGGGGGGGCCTAGCGATGAGCAGTTCTTC
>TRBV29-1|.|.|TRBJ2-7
CSVALSYEQYF
TGCAGCGTTGCCCTCAGCTACGAGCAGTACTTC
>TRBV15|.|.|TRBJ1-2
CATSRWTASNYGYTF
TGTGCCACCAGCAGATGGACAGCCTCTAACTATGGCTACACCTTC